This TCR beta chain stems from a study of control samples from healthy donors and cancer patients. TCRdb's copy holds only in-frame clones and misses some; the assay was immunoSEQ multiplex PCR. The table lists around 90,000 clones, about 82% of them singletons, with approximately 20% in the top ten. The CDR3 length is 16 residues. Germline V lookup: CDR1 MNHNS, CDR2 SASEGT. This clone was detected once. A read error may account for a junction end that differs from germline. The receptor was derived from a man in his thirties or forties in good health. The sample comprised blood. J is TRBJ1-4 and V is TRBV6-1; D gene unclear. The CDR3 here is CASSEVGILQNEKLFF. The CDR3 DNA sequence: TGTGCCAGCAGCGAAGTGGGGATCCTTCAAAATGAAAAACTGTTTTTT.